This T cell receptor beta chain was sequenced for a study of identical twins (dated by TCRdb to the mid-2010s). Study-wide context: TCR alpha and beta repertoires from monozygotic twins, unrelated adults of various ages and cord blood were deep-sequenced to test whether fetal clonotypes persist. To rule out contamination, the twin experiments were replicated at different times with different library preparation protocols. Summary of the overall study and its limitations: Fewer insertions were carried by abundant cord blood beta clonotypes; a weaker similar trend was observed in young adult naive repertoires, while no such trend was observed in memory repertoires. In monozygotic twins, recombination models systematically underestimated out-of-frame TCR alpha sharing, but the models matched the sharing seen between unrelated individuals. Because the same donors could not be followed over many years, the conclusions relied on cross-sectional statistical analysis. Out-of-frame TCR alpha sequences shared between twins showed an excess of low generation-probability sequences compared with coincidental sharing between unrelated individuals. Invariant T cells such as MAIT and iNKT could partly confound zero-insertion analyses, though diverse VJ usage argued against this for most clonotypes. A weaker excess of twin sharing was found in beta out-of-frame sequences because the signal-to-noise ratio was lowered by fewer shared sequences.

Every donor was a healthy Caucasian. V sheds 6 bases and J sheds 4 bases, leaving 14 bases between their ends. The CDR1 and CDR2 encoded by the germline V gene are SNHLY and FYNNEI. The CDR3, from cysteine to phenylalanine, totals 14 residues. Kept here is only the CDR3 DNA, which spans 42 bases and is read in frame from base 1. The library was made by 5' RACE. The instrument was an Illumina HiSeq 2000. Template switching introduced a universal primer binding site; the final cDNA contained a unique molecular identifier, enabling accurate counting of TCR cDNA molecules. Specific primers in the conserved constant-segment region were used to synthesize first-strand cDNA for the TCR alpha and beta chains. To control for contamination, every cDNA library was double barcoded, receiving both a SMART-Mk sample barcode and Illumina barcodes. TruSeq adapter sequences, together with Illumina sample barcodes, were added in two successive PCR steps. Sequencing of the TCR alpha and beta cDNA libraries was done on the Illumina HiSeq platform using custom primers. Turning to the authors' computational methods: MiGEC processed the raw reads to extract unique molecular identifiers, while MiXCR was used to determine the CDR3 positions. For each individual, recombination models were inferred using an EM algorithm with the repgenHMM and IGoR tools. Shared clonotypes were analyzed with the tcR package in R, and sharing was normalized by the product of cloneset sizes. To study raw recombination free of thymic and clonal selection effects, out-of-frame nonproductive sequences were analyzed. TCRdb trimmed the raw reads at Q25, called clones with MiXCR and kept productive beta chains. Entries that share a CDR3 protein sequence are merged under the most common genes and DNA. None of the V and J calls come from the authors' own analysis; TCRdb made them. The table for this sample lists 1.5 million to 2 million distinct CDR3 sequences; around a third of them were counted only once. Over 0.25% of the sample is held by the ten biggest clonotypes.

This clonotype was seen more than once but under ten times. The target of this receptor is not known. No much larger clonotype is one base removed from it; base qualities were not supplied. The sequencing sample was made of cord blood. The V gene is TRBV2 and the J gene is TRBJ2-3, with the D segment identity uncertain. This TCR derives from a newborn girl in good health. The CDR3 reads CASRDAEAADTQYF. The base sequence is TGTGCCAGCAGGGACGCTGAGGCGGCAGATACGCAGTATTTT.